This T cell receptor beta chain was captured by sequencing in a study of T cell responses to AZD1222 COVID-19 vaccine. In this sample, this clone turned up a few times. With 0 bases removed from V and 8 bases from J, the gap between germline ends came to 7 bases. The V gene's germline CDR1 is MNHEY and CDR2 SVGEGT. The CDR3 length is 13 residues. TCRdb's table, derived via immunoSEQ multiplex PCR, lists solely in-frame clones and lacks some. The repertoire consists of roughly 130,000 clones, with around 94% occurring once and the leading ten covering over 6.5%. This chain joins TRBV6-2 or TRBV6-3 and TRBJ2-2; D gene unclear. The sequence derives from an adult in good health. The specimen was peripheral blood, collected on day 0 of AZD1222 vaccination. The CDR3 loop reads CASSYSSQGELFF. The DNA for the CDR3 is TGTGCCAGCAGTTACTCGAGTCAGGGGGAGCTGTTTTTT.